Shown below are 6 T cell receptor beta chains from a single sample sequenced in a study of cytomegalovirus exposure and HLA in healthy donors. PCR involved 60 Vbeta and 13 Jbeta primers. The repertoire was sequenced with immunoSEQ multiplex PCR; TCRdb's copy has only in-frame clones and lacks some. The sample contains roughly 200,000 clones, 85% to 90% of which appear only once. Sequencing was performed on PBMCs. These receptors all stem from a man aged 25-40 years in good health and CMV-seronegative.

The chain has TRBV2 and TRBJ2-4; D is possibly TRBD1 (6 bases). The V end lost 8 bases, the J end lost 2 bases, and 13 bases lay between the germline ends. The germline V gene encodes CDR1 SNHLY and CDR2 FYNNEI. This CDR3 is built from 14 residues. CDR3 residues: CASEGGETKNIQYF. The CDR3 nucleotides are TGTGCCAGCGAAGGGGGAGAAACCAAAAACATTCAGTACTTC.

This sequence joins TRBV14 and TRBJ1-1; the D gene is possibly TRBD1 (6 bases). Germline CDR1 SGHDN, CDR2 FVKESK. The CDR3 is made up of 13 amino acids. V was cut by 8 bases and J by 3 bases, with 13 bases left in between. CDR3 loop: CASSLTGYTEAFF. The DNA for the CDR3 is TGTGCCAGCTCTCTAACAGGGTACACTGAAGCTTTCTTT.

This clone occurred once. This sequence joins TRBV5-1 and TRBJ1-2; D is unclear. CDR1 and CDR2 from the germline V gene are SGHRS and YFSETQ. This CDR3 has 12 amino acids. With 0 bases removed from V and 8 bases from J, the gap between germline ends came to 8 bases. The DNA of the CDR3 is TGCGCCAGCAGCTTGGACCAGTGGGGCTACACCTTC. Translation gives CASSLDQWGYTF.

This chain links TRBV29-1 with TRBJ2-1, with 12 bases lining up with TRBD2. Looked up from germline, CDR1 is SQVTM and CDR2 is ANQGSEA. The CDR3 is 17 residues long. Trimming took 1 base from V and 0 from J; bases not matched to a gene: 4. CDR3 nucleotide sequence: TGCAGCGTTGAAGGACTAGCGGGGGTACCCTCCTACAATGAGCAGTTCTTC. Protein product: CSVEGLAGVPSYNEQFF.

This chain links TRBV7-9 with TRBJ1-4; D gene uncertain. Trimming left V 5 bases short and J 3 bases short, with 13 bases between. CDR1 is SEHNR, CDR2 FQNEAQ, per germline (reference sequence). The CDR3 is made up of 15 amino acids. In DNA form, the CDR3 reads TGTGCCAGCAGCCCGATCGCTGGAGCTAATGAAAAACTGTTTTTT. Its translation: CASSPIAGANEKLFF. Based on the CDR3 plus reference TRBV7-9 and TRBJ1-4, the full variable domain is DTGVSQNPRHKITKRGQNVTFRCDPISEHNRLYWYRQTLGQGPEFLTYFQNEAQLEKSRLLSDRFSAERPKGSFSTLEIQRTEQGDSAMYLCASSPIAGANEKLFFGSGTQLSVL.

The genes are TRBV28 and TRBJ2-1, with unresolved D. CDR1 MDHEN and CDR2 SYDVKM come from the germline V gene. V lost 5 bases and J 7 bases, leaving 12 bases between the germline ends. This CDR3 has 13 residues. CDR3 DNA: TGTGCCAGCAGTCGCCCCATCGGGAATGAGCAGTTCTTC. Its protein product is CASSRPIGNEQFF.